The entry that follows covers one TCR beta chain sequence. Its antigen is still unknown. Clones were read by immunoSEQ multiplex PCR, and TCRdb kept only the in-frame ones, dropping some. This table has about 120,000 clones, roughly 92% appearing once. This CDR3 spans 14 amino acids. Per germline, CDR1 SGHRS and CDR2 YFSETQ. V lost 5 bases and J lost 4; bases outside the gene matches: 6. The data stem from a study of T cell responses to AZD1222 COVID-19 vaccine. Study-level findings and limits: Reports indicate that nearly half of spike-specific TCRs are directed at unmutated variant regions. White British ancestry dominated among donors, who included more females, and clonal diversity was possibly underestimated.

The chain uses TRBV5-1 and TRBJ1-2, with 9 bases that match TRBD1. The receptor was isolated from an adult who received the AZD1222 COVID-19 vaccine. The sample in question was peripheral blood, obtained 28 days after the second AZD1222 dose. The CDR3 protein is CASSSAGQGYGYTF. As DNA, the CDR3 is TGCGCCAGCAGTTCCGCGGGACAGGGCTATGGCTACACCTTC.